This T cell receptor beta chain was found in a study of blood T cell repertoires in COVID-19 (TCRdb year 2020). Study-level background: The collaborator samples originated in the United States, Italy and Spain and spanned the acute and convalescent phases of COVID-19. The material from the prospective study consisted of cDNA or gDNA derived from T cells, B-cell-depleted T cells, or PBMCs. The dataset comprised deeply sampled blood TCRbeta repertoires from subjects exposed to, actively infected with, or recovered from COVID-19. A freely available public database, intended as a resource for researchers studying the immune response to SARS-CoV-2, is where the repertoires were released. The samples were drawn from the first 160 participants of the ongoing ImmuneRACE study and from more than 1,000 subjects provided by 6 global collaborators. Sample metadata almost always included a de-identified subject ID, COVID-19 status, age in years and sex. Where HLA class I and class II types were available, the types were taken from metadata supplied by the sample provider, not from assay-based typing.

TCRbeta CDR3 regions were amplified from genomic DNA using the immunoSEQ Assay, a bias-controlled multiplex PCR. Under the source paper's analysis protocol: The number of nucleated cells in each sample was estimated by amplification of reference gene primers within the assay. Sequence reads were collapsed and filtered to measure the absolute abundance of every unique TCRbeta CDR3 rearrangement. For each sample, productive Simpson clonality was calculated as the square root of Simpson's diversity index across productive rearrangements. Held by TCRdb, this immuneACCESS table contains in-frame sequences only and omits some clones. Under half of the omission traces to an unresolved V gene where checked; the cause of the rest is unknown. V and J calls and clone size follow that table, whereas D and trimming were derived from the DNA. The sample yields under 350,000 clones; more than 75% were counted once. Together, the top ten hold 2.6% of the sample.

Study-level results and caveats: The amount of clinical and demographic metadata varied by source and participant and was provided uncurated.

Enrolling through a virtual design, the prospective study's participants ranged in age from roughly 18 to 89 years and lived across about two dozen United States geographic areas. In the prospective study, participants were assigned to cohorts based on the clinical history participants reported in a screening survey and a study questionnaire. Recovered participants in ImmuneRACE Cohort 3 were defined as having two consecutive negative NP/OP PCR tests, clearance from a healthcare professional, or resolution of symptoms. Mobile phlebotomists in the prospective study collected whole blood, serum and a nasopharyngeal or oropharyngeal swab from every participant. Prospective study participants could optionally give additional blood draws and questionnaires over an approximately 2-month period. Before DNA extraction, blood samples from the prospective study were shipped at room temperature or frozen.

For this clone: Its binding antigen is unknown. No much larger clone exists at a distance of one base, and base qualities are not known.

From the cysteine up to the phenylalanine, the CDR3 has a length of 13 residues. CDR3 DNA only is kept here, 39 bases in frame from base 1. The germline V gene yields SQVTM for CDR1 and ANQGSEA for CDR2. V and J lose 2 bases and 3 bases, and a span of 10 bases separates them. Recombination connected TRBV29-1 to TRBJ1-1, with the D segment identity uncertain. Sequencing was done on a sample of PBMCs or T cells enriched from blood (not recorded which). The sequence came from a woman aged 18-35 years who had recovered from COVID-19. CDR3 sequence: CSVEKLADTEAFF. The bases read TGCAGCGTTGAAAAGTTGGCAGACACTGAAGCTTTCTTT.